This T cell receptor beta chain was observed in a study of T cells in Graves' hyperthyroidism and ophthalmopathy. Study-level background: Once the initial diagnosis was made, peripheral blood was obtained before any treatment. Study-wide points: Ophthalmopathy cases were set apart from stable hyperthyroidism by a 13 V-J model. Most clonotypes expanded in the thyroid (above 0.001) were also present in blood.

CDR1 is SGHRS, CDR2 YFSETQ, per germline. The CDR3 sequence is 14 residues long. The germline V and J ends were trimmed by 0 bases and 2 bases, with 8 bases remaining between them. With regard to this clonotype: Its antigen is still unknown.

Hyperthyroidism was newly diagnosed in patients aged 18 to 65 (duration under 2 months). Amplification of TCR beta CDR3 regions used RNA as the template. During a first-round RT-PCR of the TCR CDR3, the HTBI primer set was used. TCRdb itself ran the multiplex PCR reads through MiXCR, one entry per CDR3 protein. The sample contains about 570,000 distinct CDR3 sequences, 11% to 15% of which appear only once. The V gene is TRBV5-1, the J gene TRBJ1-2, with D perhaps TRBD1 (5 bases). The specimen sequenced was blood. The receptor's source is a middle-aged woman with Graves' hyperthyroidism. The CDR3 DNA follows: TGCGCCAGCAGCTTGGGCGACAGCAACTATGGCTACACCTTC. Translating gives CASSLGDSNYGYTF.